A selection of T cell receptor beta chains follows, all from one sample in a study of blood T cell repertoires in COVID-19. This table comes from immunoSEQ multiplex PCR, and its TCRdb copy is limited to in-frame clones, with some not included. The sample carries 85,000 to 95,000 clones, 70% to 90% recorded once. Material for sequencing was peripheral blood. These receptors all stem from a human donor with acute or convalescent COVID-19. The donor label of this sample is uncertain. Both conserved end residues are part of each CDR3. A D gene is named only where the DNA matches it firmly. The size entry is marked missing in some rows and otherwise reads once, few, many or a size class.

CDR3	DNA	J	D	size	V
CASSPRTLNTGELFF	TGTGCCAGCTCACCCCGGACTCTTAACACCGGGGAGCTGTTTTTT	TRBJ2-2	NA	NA	TRBV18
CASSQDSAQNSPLHF	TGCGCCAGCAGCCAAGACAGCGCACAAAATTCACCCCTCCACTTT	TRBJ1-6	NA	NA	TRBV4-3
CASSFTEPIGYTF	TGTGCCAGCAGCTTTACCGAGCCGATTGGCTACACCTTC	TRBJ1-2	NA	NA	TRBV5-6
CASSQALGGGNTEAFF	TGTGCCAGCAGCCAAGCCCTGGGCGGGGGGAACACTGAAGCTTTCTTT	TRBJ1-1	NA	NA	TRBV4-2
CASTATGQGSYEQYF	TGTGCCAGCACCGCAACGGGACAGGGATCCTACGAGCAGTACTTC	TRBJ2-7	TRBD1	NA	TRBV27
CASRAGTGLQAFF	TGTGCCAGCAGAGCCGGGACAGGACTCCAAGCTTTCTTT	TRBJ1-1	TRBD1	once	TRBV6-6
CASREGRGRETEAFF	TGTGCCAGTAGGGAGGGCAGGGGGAGAGAGACTGAAGCTTTCTTT	TRBJ1-1	TRBD1	NA	TRBV19
CASRRDSLGNQPQHF	TGTGCCAGCAGGCGGGACAGTTTGGGCAATCAGCCCCAGCATTTT	TRBJ1-5	TRBD1	few	TRBV6-5
CAIRDRTPLSSGANVLTF	TGTGCCATCAGGGACAGGACACCCCTAAGTAGTGGGGCCAACGTCCTGACTTTC	TRBJ2-6	TRBD1	NA	TRBV10-3
CASSPGNFENEKLFF	TGTGCCAGCAGTCCCGGGAATTTTGAGAATGAAAAACTGTTTTTT	TRBJ1-4	NA	NA	TRBV27
CASRRDRGWGNTIYF	TGTGCCAGCAGGCGGGACCGGGGGTGGGGAAACACCATATATTTT	TRBJ1-3	NA	NA	TRBV6-5
CASSTRTFTEAFF	TGTGCCAGCAGCACCCGGACATTCACTGAAGCTTTCTTT	TRBJ1-1	NA	few	TRBV3-1/TRBV3-2
CASSIHFGQLYGYTF	TGTGCCAGCAGCATACATTTTGGGCAACTCTATGGCTACACCTTC	TRBJ1-2	NA	once	TRBV9
CASSLSSGAEQYF	TGTGCCAGCAGTTTATCGAGCGGCGCGGAGCAGTACTTC	TRBJ2-7	NA	few	TRBV27
CASSSPRGGRNTEAFF	TGTGCCAGCAGTTCCCCAAGGGGGGGTCGGAACACTGAAGCTTTCTTT	TRBJ1-1	NA	few	TRBV28
CASSEVPRGGELFF	TGCGCCAGCAGTGAGGTCCCGAGAGGGGGGGAGCTGTTTTTT	TRBJ2-2	NA	NA	TRBV10-2
CASSRTGVKREQYF	TGTGCCAGCAGTAGGACAGGGGTTAAGCGGGAGCAGTACTTC	TRBJ2-7	TRBD1	NA	TRBV6-5
CASSLWDRTETQYF	TGTGCCAGCAGCTTATGGGACAGGACAGAGACCCAGTACTTC	TRBJ2-5	TRBD1	NA	TRBV7-6
CAISVFGDEQYF	TGTGCCATCAGTGTTTTTGGAGACGAGCAGTACTTC	TRBJ2-7	NA	NA	TRBV10-3
CASSPSGGYGYTF	TGTGCCAGCAGCCCCTCGGGGGGCTATGGCTACACCTTC	TRBJ1-2	NA	NA	TRBV9
CASIGGISPLHF	TGTGCCAGCATTGGGGGGATTTCACCCCTCCACTTT	TRBJ1-6	NA	NA	TRBV28
CASSLPLTGPDEQFF	TGTGCCAGCAGTTTACCCCTGACAGGCCCAGATGAGCAGTTCTTC	TRBJ2-1	NA	NA	TRBV28
CASSFGQKGTEAFF	TGTGCCAGCAGCTTTGGACAGAAGGGGACTGAAGCTTTCTTT	TRBJ1-1	NA	NA	TRBV7-9
CASSLGGGPNTGELFF	TGTGCCAGCAGCTTAGGAGGGGGCCCGAACACCGGGGAGCTGTTTTTT	TRBJ2-2	TRBD1	once	TRBV11-3
CASSLSGYHTDTQYF	TGTGCCAGCAGTTTGTCAGGGTACCACACAGATACGCAGTATTTT	TRBJ2-3	NA	NA	TRBV28
CASSPQGLGNSPLHF	TGTGCCAGCAGCCCGCAGGGTTTGGGAAATTCACCCCTCCACTTT	TRBJ1-6	NA	NA	TRBV11-2
CASSLLDRGGTEAFF	TGTGCCAGCAGTCTCCTAGACAGGGGGGGCACTGAAGCTTTCTTT	TRBJ1-1	TRBD1	NA	TRBV28
CASSPSSPDWGVQSNQPQHF	TGTGCCAGCAGCCCCTCTTCCCCGGATTGGGGCGTACAGAGCAATCAGCCCCAGCATTTT	TRBJ1-5	NA	NA	TRBV28
CASSPGGSYEQYF	TGTGCCAGCAGCCCCGGGGGCTCCTACGAGCAGTACTTC	TRBJ2-7	NA	NA	TRBV7-9